These 30 T cell receptor beta chains share one sample of origin, sequenced in a study of neoadjuvant anti-PD-1 for oral cavity cancer. This table comes from immunoSEQ multiplex PCR, and its TCRdb copy is limited to in-frame clones, with some not included. In the table there are around 81,000 clones, around 80% of which are singletons. The starting material was PBMCs, obtained before nivolumab (anti-PD-1) treatment. Every receptor here comes from a person between 40 and 80 years old with oral cavity squamous cell carcinoma.

To note about this clone: Other DNA sequences in the same sample also yield this CDR3. The gene calls are TRBV27 and TRBJ2-2, with D hard to call. V gave up 5 bases and J gave up 0 bases, with 4 bases separating them. CDR1 is MNHEY and CDR2 is SMNVEV in the germline V gene (reference sequence). The CDR3 has 13 amino acids. The CDR3 is CASSGTNTGELFF. For the CDR3, the DNA is TGTGCCAGCAGTGGCACGAACACCGGGGAGCTGTTTTTT.

In nucleotides, the CDR3 is TGTGCCAGCAGTGAAATCTCCAGCGGCCTATACAATGAGCAGTTCTTC. It encodes CASSEISSGLYNEQFF. The rearrangement links TRBV25-1 to TRBJ2-1; TRBD2 is a possible D gene (5 bases). Germline V gene lookup returns CDR1 MGHDK and CDR2 SYGVNS. This CDR3 has 16 amino acids. V lost 2 bases, J lost 4 bases, and 15 bases lay in between.

The V call is TRBV5-1, the J call TRBJ2-1, with 7 positions matching TRBD2. The CDR3 has 14 amino acids. Trimming took 4 bases from V and 2 from J; bases not matched to a gene: 3. Germline V lookup: CDR1 SGHRS, CDR2 YFSETQ. The CDR3, as DNA: TGCGCCAGCAGCGGGGAGGGCCCCTACAATGAGCAGTTCTTC. It specifies CASSGEGPYNEQFF.

The rearrangement joins TRBV7-9 to TRBJ1-2; no clear D gene. The CDR3 is made up of 12 amino acids. The V gene's germline CDR1 is SEHNR and CDR2 FQNEAQ (reference sequence). Trimming left V 1 base short and J 5 bases short, with 5 bases between. The CDR3 protein is CASSLGGYGYTF. The CDR3 DNA reads TGTGCCAGCAGCTTAGGGGGATATGGCTACACCTTC.

This sequence joins TRBV6-1 and TRBJ2-5; D might be TRBD2 (5 bases). The CDR3 is made up of 14 amino acids. Trimming took 4 bases from V and 2 from J, leaving 11 bases between them. Germline assignment: CDR1 MNHNS and CDR2 SASEGT. CDR3 nucleotides: TGTGCCAGCAGTGCCGGACTTTTACAAGAGACCCAGTACTTC. This gives the protein CASSAGLLQETQYF.

V usage is TRBV5-1 and J usage is TRBJ1-4; 8 positions agree with TRBD1. The CDR3 has 14 residues. The trim removed 0 bases at V and 7 bases at J, leaving 2 bases unmatched. Per germline, CDR1 SGHRS and CDR2 YFSETQ. CDR3 coding DNA: TGCGCCAGCAGCTTGGAACAGGGGGGTGAAAAACTGTTTTTT. Translating gives CASSLEQGGEKLFF.

The rearrangement uses TRBV25-1 and TRBJ2-1; D is unclear. Trimming cost V 4 bases and J 6 bases, with 4 bases left between them. This CDR3 contains 11 residues. Germline CDR1 and CDR2: MGHDK and SYGVNS. The CDR3 coding sequence is TGTGCCAGCAGTGTGGTCAATGAGCAGTTCTTC. Its translation is CASSVVNEQFF.

J is TRBJ1-1 and V is TRBV15; the match to TRBD1 covers 7 bases. The trim removed 6 bases at V and 3 bases at J, leaving 19 bases unmatched. Germline CDR1 reads LNHNV; CDR2 reads YYDKDF (reference sequence). The CDR3 runs 18 residues. The CDR3 DNA follows: TGTGCCACCAGGGCGCTGGGGGTGTGGGGACAGACGGACACTGAAGCTTTCTTT. Translated, it gives CATRALGVWGQTDTEAFF.

This clone has a single count. The chain combines TRBV5-1 with TRBJ2-1, with TRBD2 matching over 8 bases. CDR3 size: 15 residues. The ends lost 0 bases at V and 7 bases at J; junction bases unmatched: 6. The V gene's germline CDR1 is SGHRS and CDR2 YFSETQ. CDR3 residues: CASSLVTSGSNEQFF. CDR3 DNA sequence: TGCGCCAGCAGCTTGGTTACGAGCGGGAGTAATGAGCAGTTCTTC.

V is TRBV6-5 and J is TRBJ2-7; 7 bases map to TRBD2. Per the germline V gene, CDR1 is MNHEY and CDR2 is SVGAGI. This CDR3 is built from 14 residues. Losses at the gene ends were 6 bases for V and 2 bases for J; bases not matched to a gene: 7. This CDR3 is CASRAPSGTYEQYF. The CDR3 nucleotides read TGTGCCAGCAGGGCCCCTAGCGGTACCTACGAGCAGTACTTC.

A single count supports this clone. The chain employs TRBV6-1 and TRBJ2-1, with D maybe TRBD2 (5 bases). CDR3 size: 15 residues. Trimming removed 6 bases from V and 6 bases from J, with 18 bases in between. CDR1 MNHNS and CDR2 SASEGT come from the germline V gene. CDR3 DNA sequence: TGTGCCAGCAGCCCGTCCTATGCGGGCAGCAATGAGCAGTTCTTC. Protein product: CASSPSYAGSNEQFF.

This clone has more than one count but fewer than ten. The chain combines TRBV7-3 with TRBJ2-3; no firm D call. Trimming pared 5 bases from V and 5 bases from J, leaving 8 bases between. The germline gives CDR1 SGHTA, CDR2 FQGTGA. The CDR3 is 12 residues long. The CDR3 sequence is CASSSDLDTQYF. CDR3 in DNA: TGTGCCAGCAGCAGCGACTTAGATACGCAGTATTTT. The whole variable domain, remainder taken from reference TRBV7-3 and TRBJ2-3, is GAGVSQTPSNKVTEKGKYVELRCDPISGHTALYWYRQSLGQGPEFLIYFQGTGAADDSGLPNDRFFAVRPEGSVSTLKIQRTERGDSAVYLCASSSDLDTQYFGPGTRLTVL.

This clone is a singleton in its sample. The chain uses TRBV19 and TRBJ2-2; 11 bases are a match to TRBD2. The germline V gene encodes CDR1 LNHDA and CDR2 SQIVND (reference sequence). The V gene end was trimmed by 6 bases and the J gene end by 9 bases; junction bases not matched to a gene: 9. This CDR3 spans 15 amino acids. The CDR3 region is CASRGTSGAVRELFF. In DNA, the CDR3 is TGTGCCAGTAGAGGGACTAGCGGAGCTGTCCGGGAGCTGTTTTTT.

The chain is built from TRBV6-1 and TRBJ1-2; D is undetermined. Germline CDR1 is MNHNS and CDR2 is SASEGT. V was clipped by 2 bases and J by 3 bases, with 7 bases between them. The CDR3 is 13 amino acids. The CDR3 region is CASSELRHYGYTF. The CDR3 coding sequence is TGTGCCAGCAGTGAACTCCGCCACTATGGCTACACCTTC.

This chain joins TRBV6-5 and TRBJ2-5; no reliable D call. The CDR3 runs 13 residues. Germline V gene data show CDR1 as MNHEY and CDR2 as SVGAGI. V was pared by 5 bases and J by 4 bases, with 11 bases between. This CDR3 is CASSRATGETQYF. CDR3 nucleotides: TGTGCCAGCAGTCGGGCAACCGGAGAGACCCAGTACTTC.

The chain recombines TRBV2 with TRBJ2-3, with D maybe TRBD1 (5 bases). CDR1 SNHLY and CDR2 FYNNEI come from the germline V gene. CDR3 length: 16 residues. Trimming removed 3 bases at V and 5 bases at J, with 18 bases between. CDR3 coding DNA: TGTGCCAGCAGTGAGAAGTGGCAGGGTGGTAGAGATACGCAGTATTTT. Its protein is CASSEKWQGGRDTQYF. The full variable domain, completed using reference TRBV2 and TRBJ2-3, is EPEVTQTPSHQVTQMGQEVILRCVPISNHLYFYWYRQILGQKVEFLVSFYNNEISEKSEIFDDQFSVERPDGSNFTLKIRSTKLEDSAMYFCASSEKWQGGRDTQYFGPGTRLTVL.

J is TRBJ1-5 and V is TRBV6-5, with D perhaps matching TRBD1 (6 bases). The CDR3 is 15 residues long. Trimming shortened V by 4 bases and J by 5 bases, and 15 bases separated the two germline ends. The V gene's germline CDR1 is MNHEY and CDR2 SVGAGI. CDR3 region: CASSSYREGDQPQHF. DNA for the CDR3: TGTGCCAGCAGTTCGTACAGGGAAGGGGATCAGCCCCAGCATTTT.

The V call is TRBV7-9, the J call TRBJ1-1; no reliable D call. This CDR3 is built from 15 residues. Germline CDR1 SEHNR, CDR2 FQNEAQ (reference sequence). Trimming took 1 base from V and 3 from J, leaving 12 bases between them. The chain's CDR3 is CASSLGAGSDTEAFF. The CDR3, as DNA: TGTGCCAGCAGCTTAGGGGCAGGCTCGGACACTGAAGCTTTCTTT.

This chain connects TRBV11-1 to TRBJ1-1, with D unclear. Trimming took off 1 base at V and 1 base at J, with 4 bases between the two ends. Germline loops: CDR1 SGHAT, CDR2 FQDESV (reference sequence). This CDR3 comprises 13 residues. The CDR3 DNA is TGTGCCAGCAGCTTAGTCAGGAACACTGAAGCTTTCTTT. Protein product: CASSLVRNTEAFF.

This clone was picked up one time. The rearrangement joins TRBV11-2 to TRBJ2-7; D is uncertain. V was clipped by 5 bases and J by 2 bases, with 10 bases between them. The V gene's germline CDR1 is SGHAT and CDR2 FQNNGV. The CDR3 has 13 amino acids. CDR3 region: CASSPGRAYEQYF. CDR3 nucleotide sequence: TGTGCCAGCAGCCCTGGACGGGCCTACGAGCAGTACTTC. Combining the CDR3 with reference TRBV11-2 and TRBJ2-7 gives the whole variable domain EAGVAQSPRYKIIEKRQSVAFWCNPISGHATLYWYQQILGQGPKLLIQFQNNGVVDDSQLPKDRFSAERLKGVDSTLKIQPAKLEDSAVYLCASSPGRAYEQYFGPGTRLTVT.

This chain uses TRBV7-3 with TRBJ2-1, with 9 bases that match TRBD2. From germline, CDR1 is SGHTA and CDR2 FQGTGA. The V segment lost 8 bases and the J segment 7 bases; nucleotides outside the gene matches: 12. CDR3 length equals 15 residues. As DNA, the CDR3 is TGTGCCAGCTCCACCCAGGCGGGAGGGCTTAATGAGCAGTTCTTC. This sequence encodes CASSTQAGGLNEQFF. The full variable domain, rest sourced from reference TRBV7-3 and TRBJ2-1, is GAGVSQTPSNKVTEKGKYVELRCDPISGHTALYWYRQSLGQGPEFLIYFQGTGAADDSGLPNDRFFAVRPEGSVSTLKIQRTERGDSAVYLCASSTQAGGLNEQFFGPGTRLTVL.

J is TRBJ1-1 and V is TRBV5-6; D unclear. Germline V CDR1 and CDR2: SGHDT, YYEEEE. Trimming shortened V by 0 bases and J by 1 base, and 10 bases separated the two germline ends. This CDR3 comprises 15 residues. CDR3 amino acids: CASSLAQKPNTEAFF. In DNA, the CDR3 is TGTGCCAGCAGCTTGGCTCAGAAACCGAACACTGAAGCTTTCTTT.

V usage is TRBV30 and J usage is TRBJ2-2, with D possibly called TRBD1 or TRBD2 (7 bases each). CDR1 GTSNPN and CDR2 SVGIG come from the germline V gene (reference sequence). The ends were cut back, 0 bases at V and 5 bases at J, with 13 bases in the middle. The CDR3 extends over 15 amino acids. This chain's CDR3 is CAWSVRRGGTGELFF. The CDR3 coding sequence is TGTGCCTGGAGTGTACGCAGGGGGGGAACCGGGGAGCTGTTTTTT.

The genes are TRBV9 and TRBJ1-1, with TRBD1 matching over 7 bases. Germline V gene lookup returns CDR1 SGDLS and CDR2 YYNGEE. The ends lost 2 bases at V and 4 bases at J; junction bases unmatched: 8. The CDR3 contains 15 residues. The CDR3 is CASSVTGVGGTEAFF. The DNA of the CDR3 is TGTGCCAGCAGCGTTACAGGGGTAGGCGGCACTGAAGCTTTCTTT.

The gene calls are TRBV7-3 and TRBJ2-5, with no clear D. The germline CDR1 and CDR2 sequences are SGHTA and FQGTGA. The CDR3 spans 15 residues. The V end lost 1 base, the J end lost 5 bases, and 14 bases lay between the germline ends. The CDR3 is CASSLKGMSRETQYF. The CDR3 nucleotides are TGTGCCAGCAGCTTAAAAGGAATGAGCCGGGAGACCCAGTACTTC.

This sequence joins TRBV4-1 and TRBJ1-1, with a possible D match to TRBD1 (5 bases). The germline V gene has CDR1 MGHRA and CDR2 YSYEKL. Trimming stripped 7 bases from V and 1 base from J, with 13 bases between. The CDR3 spans 14 residues. The DNA for the CDR3 is TGCGCCAGCACCGTAGGGGTCGAGAACACTGAAGCTTTCTTT. It yields the protein CASTVGVENTEAFF.

In nucleotides, the CDR3 is TGTGCCAGTAGCGCCGACAGCAACACAGATACGCAGTATTTT. As protein: CASSADSNTDTQYF. This chain uses TRBV19 with TRBJ2-3, with a tentative D call TRBD1 (5 bases). V was clipped by 6 bases and J by 2 bases, with 12 bases between them. Germline CDR1 LNHDA, CDR2 SQIVND (reference sequence). CDR3 size: 14 residues.

The count of this clone is one. This chain joins TRBV5-4 and TRBJ2-5; TRBD2 is a possible D gene (7 bases). CDR1 is SGHNT and CDR2 is YYREEE in the germline V gene (reference sequence). There are 16 residues in the CDR3. With 3 bases removed from V and 5 bases from J, the gap between germline ends came to 20 bases. CDR3 sequence (DNA): TGTGCCAGCAGCTCCCCCCAGGGAGGGGGAGGGGAGACCCAGTACTTC. Translating gives CASSSPQGGGGETQYF.

In this sample, this clone turned up a few times. The chain is built from TRBV5-1 and TRBJ1-3; TRBD1 is a possible D gene (5 bases). V was cut by 2 bases and J by 0 bases, with 12 bases left in between. The CDR3 has 16 amino acids. The germline V gene has CDR1 SGHRS and CDR2 YFSETQ. CDR3 nucleotides: TGCGCCAGCAGCTTAGCTGTAGGGGTCTCTGGAAACACCATATATTTT. The encoded protein is CASSLAVGVSGNTIYF.

The chain employs TRBV14 and TRBJ2-1, with D perhaps matching TRBD1 or TRBD2 (5 bases each). The CDR3 has 17 residues. V was shortened by 0 bases and J by 2 bases, with 14 bases between the two germline ends. The germline CDR1 and CDR2 sequences are SGHDN and FVKESK. DNA of the CDR3: TGTGCCAGCAGCCAAGAGGTTGCAGGGACCACCTACAATGAGCAGTTCTTC. This sequence encodes CASSQEVAGTTYNEQFF.